The 6 T cell receptor beta chains below all came from one sample that was sequenced in a study of identical twins. One entry per CDR3 protein, called by TCRdb with MiXCR from the 5' RACE reads. Counted here are some 1,600,000 distinct CDR3 sequences, 25% to 35% occurring once; the ten biggest clones make up about 0.27%. Sequencing was performed on cord blood. The receptors stem from a newborn girl in good health.

This clonotype has just a few counts. The chain joins TRBV7-2 to TRBJ1-1, with 8 bases lining up with TRBD1. CDR3 size: 14 residues. The germline CDR1 and CDR2 sequences are SGHTA and FQGNSA. V was pared by 3 bases and J by 5 bases, with 5 bases of the junction left unmatched. The CDR3 reads CASSFLRQGTEAFF. In nucleotides, the CDR3 is TGTGCCAGCAGCTTCCTTCGACAGGGGACTGAAGCTTTCTTT.

Comments on this clonotype: One end of the junction fails to match germline, which may point to a read error. The chain couples TRBV6-1 to TRBJ2-1; a possible D gene is TRBD2 (6 bases). Germline CDR1 and CDR2: MNHNS and SASEGT. The CDR3 is 14 residues long. The DNA of the CDR3 is TGTGCCAGCACTGAATTGGGACTGGCCAATGAGCAGTTCTTC. It yields the protein CASTELGLANEQFF.

For this clonotype: This may be a read error, as it is one base from a much larger clone. The genes are TRBV29-1 and TRBJ2-3; 8 bases agree with TRBD1. Germline loops: CDR1 SQVTM, CDR2 ANQGSEA. This CDR3 is built from 13 residues. The CDR3 bases are TGCGGCGCCGAGGACAGGGCTTTAGATACGCAGTATTTT. Protein product: CGAEDRALDTQYF.

The genes are TRBV2 and TRBJ2-3, with D possibly being TRBD2 (5 bases). Germline V CDR1 and CDR2: SNHLY, FYNNEI. The CDR3 covers 12 residues. The V gene lost 11 bases and the J gene lost 2 bases, with 11 bases spanning the gap. The DNA for the CDR3 is TGTGCCGGAAGGACTGTCACAGATACGCAGTATTTT. This sequence encodes CAGRTVTDTQYF.

V and J are TRBV30 and TRBJ1-1; 9 bases are shared with TRBD1. The germline V gene has CDR1 GTSNPN and CDR2 SVGIG (reference sequence). V was pared by 5 bases and J by 5 bases, with 9 bases of the junction left unmatched. This CDR3 region has 14 residues. The DNA for the CDR3 is TGTGCCTGGGGTATTTGGGACAGGGATACTGAAGCTTTCTTT. Amino acid sequence: CAWGIWDRDTEAFF.

The table lists this clonotype with a few counts. The chain combines TRBV20-1 with TRBJ2-1; 7 bases are shared with TRBD2. Germline loops: CDR1 DFQATT, CDR2 SNEGSKA (reference sequence). Trimming cost V 4 bases and J 0 bases; bases outside gene matches: 9. There are 16 residues in the CDR3. The CDR3 here is CSAMGLADSSYNEQFF. The CDR3 DNA is TGCAGTGCTATGGGGCTAGCGGATAGCTCCTACAATGAGCAGTTCTTC.